This T cell receptor (beta chain) was documented in a study of T cell clones after liver transplantation. Across the whole study: Samples came from ITN030ST, which attempted immunosuppression withdrawal within 2 years of liver transplantation. Post-transplant blood was tracked for graft-donor-reactive T cell clones identified in a pre-transplant mixed lymphocyte reaction.

CD3+CD4+ and CD3+CD8+ cells were FACS-sorted from thawed unstimulated PBMCs. Libraries were prepared by immunoSEQ multiplex PCR; TCRdb keeps only in-frame clonotypes and omits some of them. The repertoire holds under 55,000 clones, with roughly nine tenths as singletons. This clonotype originated in a human patient who received a liver transplant. Some of the T cells may derive from the graft donor. The sample here was CD8+ T cells from blood, taken 12 months after liver transplant.

CDR3 amino acids: CASSPSASADNEQFF. The CDR3 bases are TGTGCCAGCAGCCCTTCGGCGAGCGCGGACAATGAGCAGTTCTTC. V and J are TRBV7-9 and TRBJ2-1, with D uncertain. Trimming cost V 5 bases and J 5 bases, with 16 bases left between them. There are 15 residues in the CDR3. From germline, CDR1 is SEHNR and CDR2 FQNEAQ (reference sequence).